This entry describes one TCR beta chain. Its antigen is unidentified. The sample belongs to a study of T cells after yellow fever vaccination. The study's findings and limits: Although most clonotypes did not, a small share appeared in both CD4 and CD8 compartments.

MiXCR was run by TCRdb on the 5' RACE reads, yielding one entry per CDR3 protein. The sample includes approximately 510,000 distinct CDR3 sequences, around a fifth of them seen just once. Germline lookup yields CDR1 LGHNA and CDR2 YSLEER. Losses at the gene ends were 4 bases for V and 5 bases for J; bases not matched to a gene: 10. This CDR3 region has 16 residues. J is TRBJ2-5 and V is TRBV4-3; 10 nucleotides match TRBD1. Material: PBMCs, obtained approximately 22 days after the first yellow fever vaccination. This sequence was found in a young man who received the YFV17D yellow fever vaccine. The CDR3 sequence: CASSRTGTGVRETQYF. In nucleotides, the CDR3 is TGCGCCAGCAGCCGTACCGGGACAGGGGTGCGGGAGACCCAGTACTTC.